The entry that follows covers one T cell receptor (beta chain) sequence. The CDR3 sequence is 17 residues long. The germline V and J ends were trimmed by 1 base and 0 bases, with 16 bases remaining between them. CDR1 is MGHDK and CDR2 is SYGVNS in the germline V gene. As processed by the authors: Reference gene primer amplification gave nucleated cell count estimates. Measured with immunoSEQ multiplex PCR; TCRdb has only the in-frame clones, and not every one. The DNA was the basis for D and trimming; V, J and clone size are from that table. The table records 270,000 or so clones, more than 80% of them present only once. Participants reported their clinical history, and cohort assignment relied on those reports. These data are taken from a study of blood T cell repertoires in COVID-19. Study in general: The United States, Italy and Spain were the sources of the acute and convalescent COVID-19 samples.

The chain joins TRBV25-1 to TRBJ2-7; weak D call: TRBD2 (7 bases). The receptor comes from a woman aged 25 to 45 with acute COVID-19. The sequencing sample was made of PBMCs or T cells enriched from blood (not recorded which). The CDR3 nucleotides read TGTGCCAGCAGTGAATGGGGGCTAGCGGATCTCTCCTACGAGCAGTACTTC. The encoded protein is CASSEWGLADLSYEQYF.